This T cell receptor beta chain comes out of a study of blood T cell repertoires in COVID-19. Study information: COVID-19 samples, acute and convalescent, were from the United States, Italy and Spain. PBMCs, B-cell-depleted T cells, or T cells were the source of the cDNA or gDNA that made up the material.

Under the authors' procedure: How many nucleated cells were present was estimated from reference gene primer amplification. Assay: immunoSEQ multiplex PCR; the TCRdb copy retains only in-frame clones and omits some. That table is the source of V, J and clone size, and D and trimming were worked out from the DNA. Counted here are about 150,000 clones, around four fifths occurring once; the ten biggest clones make up 2.5% to 3%. The length of the CDR3 is 15 residues. V was trimmed by 5 bases and J by 2 bases, leaving 13 bases between them. CDR1 SGHAT and CDR2 FQNNGV come from the germline V gene. Material: peripheral blood. This chain connects TRBV11-2 to TRBJ1-5; D perhaps matches TRBD1 (5 bases). The receptor comes from a woman aged 40 to 55 with active or convalescent COVID-19. The CDR3 here is CASSPQGLGNQPQHF. As DNA, the CDR3 is TGTGCCAGCAGCCCTCAGGGCTTGGGCAATCAGCCCCAGCATTTT.